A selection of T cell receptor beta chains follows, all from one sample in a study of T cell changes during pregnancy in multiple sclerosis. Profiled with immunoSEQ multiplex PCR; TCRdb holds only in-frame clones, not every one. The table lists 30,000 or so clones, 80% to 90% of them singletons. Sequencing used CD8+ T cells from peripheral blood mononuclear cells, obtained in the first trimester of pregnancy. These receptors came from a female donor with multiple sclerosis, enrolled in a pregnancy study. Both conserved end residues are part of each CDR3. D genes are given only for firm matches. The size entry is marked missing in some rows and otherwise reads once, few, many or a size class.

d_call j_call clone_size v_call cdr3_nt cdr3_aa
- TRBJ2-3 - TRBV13 TGTGCCAGCAGACCCGCCGGGGACACAGATACGCAGTATTTT CASRPAGDTDTQYF
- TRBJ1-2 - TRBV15 TGTGCCACCAGCAGAGATCTGGGCACATCCTATGGCTACACCTTC CATSRDLGTSYGYTF
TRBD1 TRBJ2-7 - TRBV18 TGTGCCAGCTCAGACTCTGACAGGGGGCGTTTCTACGAGCAGTACTTC CASSDSDRGRFYEQYF
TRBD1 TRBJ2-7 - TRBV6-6 TGTGCCAGCACCAGTGGCGTCTGGGGACCAGGGGGGCAGTACTTC CASTSGVWGPGGQYF
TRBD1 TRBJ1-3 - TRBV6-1 TGTGCCAGCAGTGCACGACAGGGATACTCTGGAAACACCATATATTTT CASSARQGYSGNTIYF
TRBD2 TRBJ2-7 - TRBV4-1 TGCGCCAGCAGCCAAGATGAAGAAGCGGGGGCGACCTACGAGCAGTACTTC CASSQDEEAGATYEQYF
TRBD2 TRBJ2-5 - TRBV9 TGTGCCAGCAGCGTAGTGGGGAGCGGGAGCCAGGAGACCCAGTACTTC CASSVVGSGSQETQYF
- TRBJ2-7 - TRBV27 TGTGCCAGCAGTGCCCCCACCCGGGACATAACCTACGAGCAGTACTTC CASSAPTRDITYEQYF
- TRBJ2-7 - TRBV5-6 TGTGCCAGCAGTTTAATCCCGGGCGAGCAGTACTTC CASSLIPGEQYF
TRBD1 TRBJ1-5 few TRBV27 TGTGCCAGCAGTCAGGGGGCAGATCAGCCCCAGCATTTT CASSQGADQPQHF
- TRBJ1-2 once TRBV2 TGTGCCAGCAGTGAAAGGGAGACCTACTATGGCTACACCTTC CASSERETYYGYTF
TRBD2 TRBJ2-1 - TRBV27 TGTGCCAGCAGTTTACTTCTAGCGGGAGGGCCTAATGAGCAGTTCTTC CASSLLLAGGPNEQFF
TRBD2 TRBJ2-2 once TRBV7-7 TGTGCCAGCAGCTTAGGGACTAGCATGGGCACCGGGGAGCTGTTTTTT CASSLGTSMGTGELFF
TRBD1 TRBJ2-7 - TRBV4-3 TGCGCCAGCAGCTACGCCAGACAGGGTGGCGAGCAGTACTTC CASSYARQGGEQYF
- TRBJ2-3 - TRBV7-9 TGTGCCAGCAGCTTGGCGCGGGCCGACACAGATACGCAGTATTTT CASSLARADTDTQYF
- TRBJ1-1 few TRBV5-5 TGTGCCAGCAGCTTGACAGAAGGCACTGAAGCTTTCTTT CASSLTEGTEAFF
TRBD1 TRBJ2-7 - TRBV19 TGTGCCAGTGGCTCCGGGACAGGGAACACCTACGAGCAGTACTTC CASGSGTGNTYEQYF
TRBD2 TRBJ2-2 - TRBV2 TGTGCCAGCAGTACCCTAGCGGGGAACACCGGGGAGCTGTTTTTT CASSTLAGNTGELFF
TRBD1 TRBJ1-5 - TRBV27 TGTGTCACCGGGACAGGGGATCAGCCCCAGCATTTT CVTGTGDQPQHF
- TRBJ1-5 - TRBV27 TGTGCCAGCAGCCGAGACACCAATCAGCCCCAGCATTTT CASSRDTNQPQHF
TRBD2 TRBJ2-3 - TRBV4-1 TGCGCCAGCAGCCCACCACATCCGGGACTAGCGGATACAGATACGCAGTATTTT CASSPPHPGLADTDTQYF
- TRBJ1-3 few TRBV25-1 TGTGCCAGCAGTGAATTCGGTGTTGGTGGGAGGTACACCATATATTTT CASSEFGVGGRYTIYF
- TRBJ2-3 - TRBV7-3 TGTGCCAGCAGCTTAAGCGGCGGCACAGATACGCAGTATTTT CASSLSGGTDTQYF
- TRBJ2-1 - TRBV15 TGTGCCACTAATCCGGGACTGGGAGAAAATGAGCAGTTCTTC CATNPGLGENEQFF
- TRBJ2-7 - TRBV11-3 TGTGCCAGCAGACCAGACAGTCTATCCTACGAGCAGTACTTC CASRPDSLSYEQYF
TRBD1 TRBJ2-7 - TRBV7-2 TGTGCCAGCAGCTTATTTGAAGGGACAGGGTTCTACGAGCAGTACTTC CASSLFEGTGFYEQYF
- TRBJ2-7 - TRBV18 TGTGCCAGCTCGCCGATCTCGGGGGCCTACGAGCAGTACTTC CASSPISGAYEQYF
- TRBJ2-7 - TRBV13 TGTGCCAGCAGCTTAAGGGGGGGCACTCAAGGCGAGCAGTACTTC CASSLRGGTQGEQYF
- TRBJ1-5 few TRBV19 TGTGCCAGTAGGAGCTACAATCAGCCCCAGCATTTT CASRSYNQPQHF
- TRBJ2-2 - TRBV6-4 TGTGCCAGCAGTGACTCGAGGTCTGAGGGAGAGGTCACCGGGGAGCTGTTTTTT CASSDSRSEGEVTGELFF
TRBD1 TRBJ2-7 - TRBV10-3 TGTGCCATCGTCAACGAACAGGGGTTCTACGAGCAGTACTTC CAIVNEQGFYEQYF
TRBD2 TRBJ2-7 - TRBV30 TGTGCCTGGAGGTCCCTAACTAGCGGGCCCTACGAGCAGTACTTC CAWRSLTSGPYEQYF
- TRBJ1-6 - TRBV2 TGTGCCAGCAGACACAGGCCGTATAATTCACCCCTCCACTTT CASRHRPYNSPLHF
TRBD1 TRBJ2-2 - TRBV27 TGTGCCAGCAGTCCCACGACAGGGTGGGAGCTGTTTTTT CASSPTTGWELFF
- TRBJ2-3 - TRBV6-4 TGTGCCAGCAGTGACTCGAGGGCGGGCGCAGATACGCAGTATTTT CASSDSRAGADTQYF
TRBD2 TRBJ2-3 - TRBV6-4 TGTGCCAGCAGTGAAGGGAGCGGGGCCGCAGATACGCAGTATTTT CASSEGSGAADTQYF
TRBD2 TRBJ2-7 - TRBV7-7 TGTGCCAGCAGCTTATACGGGGGGGCCCTCTACGAGCAGTACTTC CASSLYGGALYEQYF
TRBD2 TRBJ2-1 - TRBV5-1 TGCGCCAGCAGCGTGGGGACTAGCGCCTACAATGAGCAGTTCTTC CASSVGTSAYNEQFF
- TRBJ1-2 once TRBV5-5 TGTGCCAGCAGCTTTTCATACTTAGCTAACTATGGCTACACCTTC CASSFSYLANYGYTF
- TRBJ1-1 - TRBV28 TGTGCCAGCTTCCGGAACACTGAAGCTTTCTTT CASFRNTEAFF
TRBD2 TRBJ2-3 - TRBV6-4 TGTGCCAGCAGTGACACCCGGAGTAGCGGGAGATCGGATACGCAGTATTTT CASSDTRSSGRSDTQYF
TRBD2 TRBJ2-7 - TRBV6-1 TGTGCCAGCAGTGGCCTAGCGGGAGGGTTCGTTTACGAGCAGTACTTC CASSGLAGGFVYEQYF
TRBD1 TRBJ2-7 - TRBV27 TGTGCCAGCAGTTGGACAGGAAACTACGAGCAGTACTTC CASSWTGNYEQYF
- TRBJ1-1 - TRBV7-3 TGTGCCAGCAGCCTAGGGGCACAAGGGTCCACTGAAGCTTTCTTT CASSLGAQGSTEAFF
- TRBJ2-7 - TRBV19 TGTGCCAGTAGTGTATATCTCAGGGACGAGCAGTACTTC CASSVYLRDEQYF
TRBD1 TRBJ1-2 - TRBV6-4 TGTGCCAGCAGCCCTACAGGGGTCGATGGCTACACCTTC CASSPTGVDGYTF
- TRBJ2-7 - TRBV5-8 TGTGCCAGCAGTCAGAGGAACACGGACGAGCAGTACTTC CASSQRNTDEQYF